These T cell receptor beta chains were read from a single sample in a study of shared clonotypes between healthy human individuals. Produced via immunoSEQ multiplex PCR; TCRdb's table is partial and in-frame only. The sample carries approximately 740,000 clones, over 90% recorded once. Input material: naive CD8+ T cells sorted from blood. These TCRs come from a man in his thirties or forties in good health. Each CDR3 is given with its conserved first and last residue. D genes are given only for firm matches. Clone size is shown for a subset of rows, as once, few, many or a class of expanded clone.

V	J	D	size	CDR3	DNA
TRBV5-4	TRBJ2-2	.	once	CASSLGGTGELFF	TGTGCCAGCAGCTTGGGGGGAACCGGGGAGCTGTTTTTT
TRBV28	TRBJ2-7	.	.	CASTGYSYEQYF	TGTGCCAGCACTGGTTACTCCTACGAGCAGTACTTC
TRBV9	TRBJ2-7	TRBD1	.	CASSVEAGGWSYEQYF	TGTGCCAGCAGCGTAGAAGCAGGGGGCTGGTCCTACGAGCAGTACTTC
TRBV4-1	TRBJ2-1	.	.	CASSQEGSYNEQFF	TGCGCCAGCAGCCAAGAGGGCTCCTACAATGAGCAGTTCTTC
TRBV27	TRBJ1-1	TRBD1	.	CASSRTGGRDTEAFF	TGTGCCAGCAGTCGTACAGGGGGCAGGGACACTGAAGCTTTCTTT
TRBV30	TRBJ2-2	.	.	CAWSVGPRVSGELFF	TGTGCCTGGAGTGTAGGGCCCAGGGTCTCCGGGGAGCTGTTTTTT
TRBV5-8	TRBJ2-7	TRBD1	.	CASSLVAGGYEQYF	TGTGCCAGCAGCTTAGTAGCAGGGGGCTACGAGCAGTACTTC
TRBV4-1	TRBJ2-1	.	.	CASSQAPGTYNNEQFF	TGCGCCAGCAGCCAGGCCCCCGGGACATATAACAATGAGCAGTTCTTC
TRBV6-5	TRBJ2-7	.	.	CASSSLWGYEQYF	TGTGCCAGCAGTTCCCTTTGGGGCTACGAGCAGTACTTC
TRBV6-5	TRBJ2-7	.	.	CASSYQNWDEQYF	TGTGCCAGCAGTTATCAAAACTGGGACGAGCAGTACTTC
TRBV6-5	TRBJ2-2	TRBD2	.	CASSYLAGEGTGELFF	TGTGCCAGCAGTTACTTAGCGGGAGAGGGAACCGGGGAGCTGTTTTTT
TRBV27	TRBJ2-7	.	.	CASSLSHRVDEQYF	TGTGCCAGCAGTTTATCTCACAGGGTGGACGAGCAGTACTTC
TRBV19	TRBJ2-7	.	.	CASSILGNSYEQYF	TGTGCCAGTAGTATATTGGGAAACTCCTACGAGCAGTACTTC
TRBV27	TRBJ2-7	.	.	CASSLDFEGPTYEQYF	TGTGCCAGCAGTTTAGACTTTGAAGGGCCCACCTACGAGCAGTACTTC
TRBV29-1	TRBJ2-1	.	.	CSVGGSSYNEQFF	TGCAGCGTTGGCGGTTCCTCCTACAATGAGCAGTTCTTC
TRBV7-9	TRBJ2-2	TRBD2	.	CASSSPLRTSGTGELFF	TGTGCCAGCAGCTCCCCTCTTAGGACTAGTGGGACCGGGGAGCTGTTTTTT
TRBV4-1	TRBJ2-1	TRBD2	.	CASSPGTSYNEQFF	TGCGCCAGCAGCCCCGGGACTAGTTATAATGAGCAGTTCTTC
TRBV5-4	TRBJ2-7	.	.	CASSPTIQNEQYF	TGTGCCAGCAGCCCAACTATCCAGAACGAGCAGTACTTC
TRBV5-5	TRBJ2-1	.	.	CASSDRDWRNEQFF	TGTGCCAGCAGCGATCGGGACTGGAGAAATGAGCAGTTCTTC
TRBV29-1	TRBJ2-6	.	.	CSAAISGSGANVLTF	TGCAGCGCGGCGATTAGCGGTTCTGGGGCCAACGTCCTGACTTTC
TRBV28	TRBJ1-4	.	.	CASSFSWGTNEKLFF	TGTGCCAGCAGTTTCTCTTGGGGGACTAATGAAAAACTGTTTTTT
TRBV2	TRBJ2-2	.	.	CASLTGNTGELFF	TGTGCCAGCCTAACCGGGAACACCGGGGAGCTGTTTTTT
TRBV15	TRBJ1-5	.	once	CATSRDKGLGQPQHF	TGTGCCACCAGCAGAGATAAGGGATTGGGTCAGCCCCAGCATTTT
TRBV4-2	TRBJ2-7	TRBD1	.	CASSPQAGGYEQYF	TGTGCCAGCAGCCCTCAGGCAGGGGGCTACGAGCAGTACTTC
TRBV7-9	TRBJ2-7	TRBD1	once	CASSSPGQSYEQYF	TGTGCCAGCAGCTCGCCGGGACAGTCCTACGAGCAGTACTTC
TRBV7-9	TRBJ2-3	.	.	CASSLRTGADADTQYF	TGTGCCAGCAGCTTACGCACGGGGGCGGACGCAGATACGCAGTATTTT